The clone carrying this TCR beta chain was seen many times. Extraction of RNA preceded its reverse transcription into cDNA, which served as the sequencing template. Generated by immunoSEQ multiplex PCR, the TCRdb table keeps only in-frame clones and is missing some. Among 150,000 to 200,000 clones, 60% were seen once, and the ten largest hold over 1%. The treatment was: oral pan-JAK inhibitor, 5-10 mg twice daily. Obtained from alopecia areata patients were lesional scalp punch biopsies along with peripheral blood. Germline V gene data show CDR1 as SNHLY and CDR2 as FYNNEI. V was pared by 5 bases and J by 10 bases, with 21 bases between. This CDR3 has 16 amino acids. These data originate in a study of CD8+ T cells in alopecia areata.

The rearrangement joins TRBV2 to TRBJ1-6; D unclear. The source material was CD4+ T cells sorted from blood, sampled at week 24, from a patient treated with tofacitinib. The clonotype was recovered from a human donor with alopecia areata. The CDR3 nucleotides read TGTGCCAGCAGTAGTACCACGGACGGAGCGGGATCACCCCTCCACTTT. Amino acids: CASSSTTDGAGSPLHF.